Described below is a single T cell receptor beta chain sequence and its context. The data derive from a study of CXCR3-negative and CXCR3-positive naive CD8 T cells. All TRB cDNA libraries came from 5' RACE performed with UMI labels. With the 5' RACE reads reprocessed, TCRdb shows one record per CDR3 protein and no DNA. In total, the table holds tens of thousands of distinct CDR3 sequences. This CDR3 is built from 14 residues. Germline loops: CDR1 LNHDA, CDR2 SQIVND (reference sequence). The TCR was taken from a human donor in good health. Some clones in this sample may be carry-over from other donors' samples. The sequenced material came from memory CD8+ T cells from blood. The chain uses TRBV19 and TRBJ2-7; TCRdb's D call, TRBD2, is unchecked because there is no DNA. CDR3 sequence reads: CASIRRTNVDEQYF.